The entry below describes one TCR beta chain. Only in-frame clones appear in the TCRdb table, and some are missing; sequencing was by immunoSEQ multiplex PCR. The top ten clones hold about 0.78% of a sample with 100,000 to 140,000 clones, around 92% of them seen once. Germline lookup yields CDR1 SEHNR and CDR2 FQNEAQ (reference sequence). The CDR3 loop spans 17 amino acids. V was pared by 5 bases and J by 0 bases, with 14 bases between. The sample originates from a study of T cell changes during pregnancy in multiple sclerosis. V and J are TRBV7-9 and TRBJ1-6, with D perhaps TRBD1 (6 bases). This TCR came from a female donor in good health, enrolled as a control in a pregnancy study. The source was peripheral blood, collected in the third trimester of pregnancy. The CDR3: CASSPVGASSYNSPLHF. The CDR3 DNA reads TGTGCCAGCAGCCCCGTGGGGGCGAGCTCCTATAATTCACCCCTCCACTTT.